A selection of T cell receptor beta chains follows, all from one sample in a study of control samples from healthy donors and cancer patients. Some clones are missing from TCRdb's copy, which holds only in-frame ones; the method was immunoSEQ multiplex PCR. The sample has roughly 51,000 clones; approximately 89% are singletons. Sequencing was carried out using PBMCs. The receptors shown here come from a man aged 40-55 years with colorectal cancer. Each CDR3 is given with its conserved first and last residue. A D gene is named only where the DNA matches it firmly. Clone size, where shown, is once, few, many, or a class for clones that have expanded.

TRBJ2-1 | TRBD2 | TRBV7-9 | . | CASILAGSSYNEQFF | TGTGCCAGCATCCTAGCGGGGAGCTCCTACAATGAGCAGTTCTTC
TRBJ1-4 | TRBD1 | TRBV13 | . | CASSKSGGREKLFF | TGTGCCAGCAGCAAATCAGGGGGCCGGGAAAAACTGTTTTTT
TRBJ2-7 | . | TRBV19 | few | CASSIGAELTYEQYF | TGTGCCAGTAGTATAGGAGCAGAACTAACCTACGAGCAGTACTTC
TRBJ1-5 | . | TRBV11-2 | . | CASSLDRTVSNQPQHF | TGTGCCAGCAGCTTAGATAGGACCGTAAGCAATCAGCCCCAGCATTTT
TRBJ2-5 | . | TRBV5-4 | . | CASSPGVQETQYF | TGTGCCAGCAGCCCCGGGGTCCAAGAGACCCAGTACTTC
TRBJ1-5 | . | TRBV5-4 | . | CASSPGMDQPQHF | TGTGCCAGCAGCCCAGGAATGGATCAGCCCCAGCATTTT
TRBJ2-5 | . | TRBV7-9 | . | CASSSGRYQETQYF | TGTGCCAGCAGCTCTGGGAGGTACCAAGAGACCCAGTACTTC
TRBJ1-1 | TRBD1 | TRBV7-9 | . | CASSGRLQGPDTEAFF | TGTGCCAGCAGCGGAAGACTACAGGGGCCTGACACTGAAGCTTTCTTT
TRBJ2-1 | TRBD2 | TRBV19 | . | CASSKGREGQLKQFF | TGTGCCAGTAGTAAGGGCAGGGAGGGCCAGCTTAAGCAGTTCTTC
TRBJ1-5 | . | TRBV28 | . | CASSQGRRQPQHF | TGTGCCAGCTCGCAGGGTAGGAGACAGCCCCAGCATTTT
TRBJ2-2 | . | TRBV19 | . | CASSIQSTGELFF | TGTGCCAGTAGTATACAGTCCACCGGGGAGCTGTTTTTT
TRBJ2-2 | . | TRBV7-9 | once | CASSSSGELFF | TGTGCCAGCAGCAGCAGCGGGGAGCTGTTTTTT
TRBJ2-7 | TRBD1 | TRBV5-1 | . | CASSGDSFNEQYF | TGCGCCAGCAGCGGGGACAGCTTTAACGAGCAGTACTTC
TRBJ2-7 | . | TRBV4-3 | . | CASSSSGGGEQYF | TGCGCCAGCAGCTCGAGCGGTGGTGGAGAGCAGTACTTC
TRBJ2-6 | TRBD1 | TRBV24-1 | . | CATSDFDRGGGANVLTF | TGTGCCACCAGTGATTTTGACAGGGGCGGTGGGGCCAACGTCCTGACTTTC
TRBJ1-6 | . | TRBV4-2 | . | CASSQQAGSSANNSPLHF | TGTGCCAGCAGCCAGCAGGCAGGGTCGTCGGCAAATAATTCACCCCTCCACTTT
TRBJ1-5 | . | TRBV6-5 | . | CASSPGAVFGQPQHF | TGTGCCAGCAGCCCGGGGGCCGTTTTCGGTCAGCCCCAGCATTTT
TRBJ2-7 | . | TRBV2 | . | CASGFTEGTPSYEQYF | TGTGCCAGCGGCTTTACTGAAGGGACTCCCTCCTACGAGCAGTACTTC
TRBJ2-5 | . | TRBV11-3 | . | CASSLEVTQYF | TGTGCCAGCAGCTTAGAGGTGACCCAGTACTTC
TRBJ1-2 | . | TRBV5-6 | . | CASRISGTNYGYTF | TGTGCCAGCAGAATCTCGGGGACTAACTATGGCTACACCTTC
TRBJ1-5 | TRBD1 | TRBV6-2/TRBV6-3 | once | CASSPGGQPQHF | TGTGCCAGCAGTCCAGGGGGTCAGCCCCAGCATTTT
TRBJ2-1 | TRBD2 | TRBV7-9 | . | CASSLRLAELGEQFF | TGTGCCAGCAGCTTAAGGCTAGCGGAGCTCGGGGAGCAGTTCTTC
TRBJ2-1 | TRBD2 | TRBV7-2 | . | CASSLWTSDYNEQFF | TGTGCCAGCAGCCTCTGGACTAGCGACTACAATGAGCAGTTCTTC
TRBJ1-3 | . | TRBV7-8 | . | CASSPSLSSGNTIYF | TGTGCCAGCAGCCCAAGTTTGAGCTCTGGAAACACCATATATTTT